The sequence of this T cell receptor beta chain was determined in a study of blood T cell repertoires in COVID-19. Across the whole study: Sites across the United States, Italy and Spain contributed samples from acute and convalescent COVID-19. In each case, the material was cDNA or gDNA derived from T cells, B-cell-depleted T cells, or PBMCs.

V dropped 6 bases and J dropped 3; count of bases not matched to a gene: 9. From germline, CDR1 is MNHNY and CDR2 SVGAGI (reference sequence). The CDR3 is made up of 16 amino acids. The assay was immunoSEQ multiplex PCR, and TCRdb's table has in-frame clones only and misses some. This sample has 130,000 to 150,000 clones, with around 83% found just once. V usage is TRBV6-6 and J usage is TRBJ1-3, with 9 nucleotides matching TRBD1. The sequenced sample was peripheral blood. The sequence came from a human donor with acute or convalescent COVID-19. The donor label of this sample is uncertain. The CDR3 DNA follows: TGTGCCAGCAGGCGTCCGGGACAGGGTATTGGAAACACCATATATTTT. Protein: CASRRPGQGIGNTIYF.